This T cell receptor (beta chain) was profiled in a study of vaccination and CD4 T cells after COVID-19. For the study at large: Convalescent study patients returned SARS-CoV-2 positive nasal swab PCR results, with nine mild cases and one severe. Overlapping spike peptides of SARS-CoV-2, HCoV-NL63, HCoV-OC43 and HCoV-229E stimulated the cells.

The germline V gene has CDR1 DFQATT and CDR2 SNEGSKA (reference sequence). The CDR3 consists of 13 residues. V shed 6 bases, J shed 1 base, and the junction held 6 bases outside the gene matches. Time point defined: late sampling 161 to 241 days after vaccination in three convalescent patients. The treatment here: roughly 10-day PBMC culture with coronavirus spike peptide pools or control peptides (ViraFEST assay). This clonotype was seen a handful of times. Antigen unknown. Cultured CD4+ T-cell DNA underwent Oncomine TCR Beta short-read sequencing. Genomic DNA extraction was carried out from cultured CD4+ T cells. MiXCR, applied by TCRdb to the PCR reads, yields one record per CDR3 protein. The sample includes about 22,000 distinct CDR3 sequences, over 25% of them seen just once.

Sequenced here: CD4+ T cells from blood, cultured in vitro, sampled about 7 months after SARS-CoV-2 vaccination. The rearrangement uses TRBV20-1 and TRBJ2-7; 7 bases match TRBD2. The TCR originated in a human donor who had recovered from COVID-19. The CDR3 nucleotides are TGCAGTGCAAACGGGAGGACGTCCTACGAGCAGTACTTC. Its translation: CSANGRTSYEQYF.